This T cell receptor beta chain was captured by sequencing in a study of control samples from healthy donors and cancer patients. In germline, CDR1 is LGHNT, CDR2 FRNRAP. The CDR3 extends over 20 amino acids. V dropped 5 bases and J dropped 7 bases, with 33 bases sitting between them. Some clones are missing from TCRdb's copy, which holds only in-frame ones; the method was immunoSEQ multiplex PCR. Of under 150,000 clones listed, about 93% are singletons. The chain is built from TRBV12-5 and TRBJ2-1; D might be TRBD1 or TRBD2, each matching 5 bases. Sequencing was carried out using PBMCs. The TCR originated in a man in his fifties with head and neck cancer. The DNA for the CDR3 is TGTGCTAGTGGTACGGGGCCGCAGGGTCGGATAACTTCGAACCGTAATGAGCAGTTCTTC. Residues: CASGTGPQGRITSNRNEQFF.